This record covers a single T cell receptor beta chain. What it binds is unknown. This CDR3 has 15 residues. Germline values: CDR1 SGHRS, CDR2 YFSETQ. V shed 3 bases, J shed 10 bases, and the junction held 10 bases outside the gene matches. This sample is drawn from a study of shared clonotypes between healthy human individuals. Study-level results: Some clonotypes were shared by all four sorted-subset donors, while others were not shared. The non-shared ones had lower generation probabilities than the shared ones. Even with large depth, rarefaction showed that sorted-subset sequencing was incomplete.

Samples underwent the assay at deep level. Assay used: immunoSEQ multiplex PCR; TCRdb lists only in-frame clones, some missing. The data show some 2,400,000 clones, 90% to 96% seen once. The genes are TRBV5-1 and TRBJ1-6; 7 bases match TRBD1. The sequence was collected from a man aged 18 to 30 in good health. The sample comprised naive CD4+ T cells sorted from blood. Documented subset: CD45RA+ positively selected. The CDR3 here is CASSSDTGVGSPLHF. The CDR3 DNA is TGCGCCAGCAGCTCTGACACAGGGGTAGGATCACCCCTCCACTTT.